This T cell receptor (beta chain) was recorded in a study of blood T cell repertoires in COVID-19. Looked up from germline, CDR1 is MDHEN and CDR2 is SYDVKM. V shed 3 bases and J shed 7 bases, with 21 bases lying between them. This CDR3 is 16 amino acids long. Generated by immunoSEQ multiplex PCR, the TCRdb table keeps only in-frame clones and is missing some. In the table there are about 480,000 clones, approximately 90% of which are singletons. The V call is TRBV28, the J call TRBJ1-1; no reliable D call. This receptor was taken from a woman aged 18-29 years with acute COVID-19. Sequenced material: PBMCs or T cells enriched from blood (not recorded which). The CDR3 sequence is CASSFGGRSLLGEAFF. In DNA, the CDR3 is TGTGCCAGCAGTTTCGGTGGGAGGTCTCTCTTAGGTGAAGCTTTCTTT.